The 10 T cell receptor beta chains listed next were all sequenced from one sample in a study of blood T cell repertoires in COVID-19 (dated by TCRdb to 2019 to 2021). The library was generated by the immunoSEQ multiplex PCR assay. TCRdb retrieved this table from immuneACCESS and kept in-frame rearrangements only. Not all clones are present; in checked studies, unresolved V genes account for under half, and no reason is known for the remainder. The sample table shows 50,000 to 75,000 clones, and approximately 89% are seen once. 1.1% to 1.5% of the sample is in the top ten clones. The sample taken for sequencing was peripheral blood. These receptors came from a man aged 60 to 69 with acute or convalescent COVID-19.

The chain couples TRBV19 to TRBJ2-3; D is undetermined. The CDR3 sequence is 16 residues long. Between the trimmed V and J ends, which lost 3 bases and 2 bases, there was a span of 15 bases. CDR1 and CDR2 (germline): LNHDA, SQIVND (reference sequence). The CDR3 loop is CASSIYPNLFTDTQYF. The DNA of the CDR3 is TGTGCCAGTAGTATCTACCCCAACCTGTTCACAGATACGCAGTATTTT. The full variable domain, completed using reference TRBV19 and TRBJ2-3, is DGGITQSPKYLFRKEGQNVTLSCEQNLNHDAMYWYRQDPGQGLRLIYYSQIVNDFQKGDIAEGYSVSREKKESFPLTVTSAQKNPTAFYLCASSIYPNLFTDTQYFGPGTRLTVL.

J is TRBJ1-5 and V is TRBV5-1; TRBD1 matches at 10 bases. Germline assignment: CDR1 SGHRS and CDR2 YFSETQ. After removal of 2 bases from V and 7 bases from J, the junction contained 3 bases not matched to a gene. The CDR3 is 14 residues long. The CDR3 coding sequence is TGCGCCAGCAGCTTCGGACAGGGGGTCCAGCCCCAGCATTTT. This sequence encodes CASSFGQGVQPQHF.

The CDR3 loop is CASSPTPWNTEAFF. CDR3 bases: TGCGCCAGCAGTCCGACTCCATGGAACACTGAAGCTTTCTTT. This chain joins TRBV5-1 and TRBJ1-1; D uncertain. Germline CDR1 is SGHRS and CDR2 is YFSETQ. The length of the CDR3 is 14 residues. The ends were cut back, 5 bases at V and 1 base at J, with 12 bases in the middle.

The rearrangement joins TRBV24-1 to TRBJ1-1, with D possibly being TRBD1 (6 bases). The germline gives CDR1 KGHDR, CDR2 SFDVKD. The CDR3 sequence is 13 residues long. The V end was cut by 3 bases, the J end by 5 bases, with 9 bases between. In DNA, the CDR3 is TGTGCCACCAGTGATCCAGGGGTGACTGAAGCTTTCTTT. Its protein is CATSDPGVTEAFF.

The chain recombines TRBV7-9 with TRBJ1-2, with 7 bases that match TRBD1. The CDR3 is made up of 14 amino acids. The V gene end was trimmed by 5 bases and the J gene end by 8 bases; junction bases not matched to a gene: 11. Germline V gene data show CDR1 as SEHNR and CDR2 as FQNEAQ (reference sequence). This CDR3 is CASSPKTGTGGYTF. CDR3 DNA sequence: TGTGCCAGCAGCCCCAAGACAGGGACTGGGGGCTACACCTTC.

The chain recombines TRBV18 with TRBJ2-1; the D is unclear. This CDR3 is 15 amino acids long. Trimming stripped 4 bases from V and 0 bases from J, with 10 bases between. Looked up from germline, CDR1 is KGHSH and CDR2 is LQKENI. CDR3: CASSRLLSSYNEQFF. The CDR3 bases are TGTGCCAGCTCACGGTTACTGAGCTCCTACAATGAGCAGTTCTTC.

CDR3 nucleotides: TGTGCCATCAGTGCCCCGGGACAGGGCTACACTGAAGCTTTCTTT. Protein product: CAISAPGQGYTEAFF. The chain couples TRBV10-3 to TRBJ1-1; 9 positions agree with TRBD1. V dropped 4 bases and J dropped 3; count of bases not matched to a gene: 6. This CDR3 is built from 15 residues. Germline V gives CDR1 ENHRY, CDR2 SYGVKD.

A single count supports this clone. V usage is TRBV12-3 or TRBV12-4 and J usage is TRBJ2-5; D gene ambiguous. The germline V and J ends were trimmed by 0 bases and 4 bases, with 6 bases remaining between them. The CDR3 is 13 residues long. For the CDR3, the DNA is TGTGCCAGCAGTTTAGCAGGAGTAGAGACCCAGTACTTC. This gives the protein CASSLAGVETQYF.

This chain connects TRBV3-1 (or the pseudogene TRBV3-2) to TRBJ1-1, with 7 positions matching TRBD1. This CDR3 comprises 11 residues. V shed 7 bases and J 5 bases; nucleotides not matched to a gene: 1. CDR1 LGHDT and CDR2 YNNKEL come from the germline V gene (reference sequence). This chain's CDR3 is CASIRGTEAFF. CDR3 coding DNA: TGTGCCAGCATCAGGGGGACTGAAGCTTTCTTT.

The J gene is TRBJ1-1, the V gene TRBV18; D gene unclear. CDR3 length: 13 residues. Trimming cost V 4 bases and J 3 bases, with 9 bases left between them. Germline V lookup: CDR1 KGHSH, CDR2 LQKENI. CDR3 DNA sequence: TGTGCCAGCTCACGGAGTCCCGACACTGAAGCTTTCTTT. Amino acid sequence: CASSRSPDTEAFF.